These T cell receptor beta chains were read from a single sample in a study of shared clonotypes between healthy human individuals. Profiled with immunoSEQ multiplex PCR; TCRdb holds only in-frame clones, not every one. Among about 1.9 million clones listed, 93% were seen once. Sequencing was done on a sample of naive CD8+ T cells from PBMCs. These receptors all stem from a man aged 18 to 29 in good health. Some clones in this sample may be carry-over from other donors' samples. Both conserved end residues are part of each CDR3. A D gene is named only where the DNA matches it firmly. A clone size is listed for some rows: how often the clone was seen (once, few, many), or a class if it is expanded.

V: TRBV27; J: TRBJ2-1; D: TRBD2; size: .; CDR3: CASSLWAGAGGPYSYNEQFF; DNA: TGTGCCAGCAGTCTTTGGGCCGGGGCGGGAGGGCCTTACTCCTACAATGAGCAGTTCTTC
V: TRBV29-1; J: TRBJ2-1; D: TRBD1; size: .; CDR3: CSVEKGAYNEQFF; DNA: TGCAGCGTTGAAAAGGGGGCGTACAATGAGCAGTTCTTC
V: TRBV4-3; J: TRBJ2-5; D: .; size: .; CDR3: CASRVLGGGSLETQYF; DNA: TGCGCCAGCAGAGTACTAGGGGGCGGGAGTTTGGAGACCCAGTACTTC
V: TRBV27; J: TRBJ2-1; D: TRBD2; size: .; CDR3: CASSSRLASNEQFF; DNA: TGTGCCAGCAGTTCCCGACTAGCCTCGAATGAGCAGTTCTTC
V: TRBV19; J: TRBJ1-2; D: TRBD1; size: .; CDR3: CASTTQGPYGYTF; DNA: TGTGCCAGTACCACACAGGGGCCCTATGGCTACACCTTC
V: TRBV11-3; J: TRBJ2-3; D: .; size: .; CDR3: CASSLGAGSTDTQYF; DNA: TGTGCCAGCAGCTTAGGGGCAGGGAGCACAGATACGCAGTATTTT
V: TRBV7-9; J: TRBJ2-3; D: .; size: .; CDR3: CASSAGSDTQYF; DNA: TGTGCCAGCAGCGCCGGGTCAGATACGCAGTATTTT
V: TRBV11-2; J: TRBJ2-1; D: TRBD2; size: .; CDR3: CASSLDGLAGPSTSYNEQFF; DNA: TGTGCCAGCAGCTTAGACGGACTAGCGGGACCCTCAACCTCCTACAATGAGCAGTTCTTC
V: TRBV9; J: TRBJ1-2; D: TRBD1; size: .; CDR3: CASSVGTGAGGYTF; DNA: TGTGCCAGCAGCGTGGGTACAGGGGCCGGGGGCTACACCTTC
V: TRBV15; J: TRBJ2-7; D: .; size: .; CDR3: CATSRDVGDSYEQYF; DNA: TGTGCCACCAGCAGAGATGTGGGGGACTCCTACGAGCAGTACTTC
V: TRBV2; J: TRBJ2-3; D: TRBD2; size: once; CDR3: CASLASGMQLADTQYF; DNA: TGTGCCAGCCTGGCTAGCGGGATGCAGTTGGCAGATACGCAGTATTTT
V: TRBV10-1; J: TRBJ2-7; D: .; size: few; CDR3: CASSESGLATEQYF; DNA: TGCGCCAGCAGTGAGTCGGGACTGGCGACCGAGCAGTACTTC
V: TRBV28; J: TRBJ1-1; D: .; size: .; CDR3: CAVSVNTEAFF; DNA: TGTGCCGTCTCCGTGAACACTGAAGCTTTCTTT
V: TRBV28; J: TRBJ2-7; D: .; size: .; CDR3: CASDSPREGLSYEQYF; DNA: TGTGCCAGCGACTCGCCCCGAGAGGGACTTTCCTACGAGCAGTACTTC
V: TRBV18; J: TRBJ2-1; D: .; size: .; CDR3: CASSAIGSSYNEQFF; DNA: TGTGCCAGCTCCGCAATAGGTAGCTCCTACAATGAGCAGTTCTTC
V: TRBV28; J: TRBJ2-3; D: TRBD2; size: .; CDR3: CASSLTSVIPDTQYF; DNA: TGTGCCAGCAGCCTGACTAGCGTGATCCCAGATACGCAGTATTTT
V: TRBV5-5; J: TRBJ2-1; D: TRBD2; size: once; CDR3: CASSSGLAGVFRLDEQFF; DNA: TGTGCCAGCAGCTCCGGACTAGCGGGAGTTTTCCGTCTCGATGAGCAGTTCTTC
V: TRBV29-1; J: TRBJ2-1; D: .; size: .; CDR3: CSVRVGEQFF; DNA: TGCAGCGTTCGGGTAGGTGAGCAGTTCTTC
V: TRBV9; J: TRBJ2-1; D: .; size: .; CDR3: CASSKTRGSYNEQFF; DNA: TGTGCCAGCAGCAAGACTAGAGGTAGCTACAATGAGCAGTTCTTC
V: TRBV28; J: TRBJ2-7; D: TRBD1; size: .; CDR3: CASSGDSAYEQYF; DNA: TGTGCCAGCAGTGGGGACAGTGCCTACGAGCAGTACTTC
V: TRBV6-1; J: TRBJ2-7; D: .; size: .; CDR3: CASSDGVTYEQYF; DNA: TGTGCCAGCAGTGATGGGGTTACCTACGAGCAGTACTTC
V: TRBV28; J: TRBJ2-7; D: .; size: .; CDR3: CASSSLGQTYEQYF; DNA: TGTGCCAGCAGTTCCCTGGGGCAGACCTACGAGCAGTACTTC
V: TRBV28; J: TRBJ2-2; D: TRBD1; size: once; CDR3: CASSSIRRQGRAGELFF; DNA: TGTGCCAGCAGTTCAATAAGACGACAGGGCCGTGCCGGGGAGCTGTTTTTT
V: TRBV5-5; J: TRBJ2-7; D: TRBD2; size: .; CDR3: CASSTRLAGVYEQYF; DNA: TGTGCCAGCAGTACTCGATTAGCGGGAGTCTACGAGCAGTACTTC
V: TRBV5-1; J: TRBJ2-5; D: .; size: .; CDR3: CASSLGRGVGETQYF; DNA: TGCGCCAGCAGCTTGGGTCGAGGGGTGGGAGAGACCCAGTACTTC
V: TRBV28; J: TRBJ1-4; D: .; size: .; CDR3: CASNTNRDVNEKLFF; DNA: TGTGCCAGCAATACCAACCGGGACGTCAATGAAAAACTGTTTTTT
V: TRBV27; J: TRBJ2-7; D: .; size: .; CDR3: CASSLSPGLFYEQYF; DNA: TGTGCCAGCAGTTTATCGCCCGGCCTCTTCTACGAGCAGTACTTC
V: TRBV19; J: TRBJ2-7; D: .; size: .; CDR3: CASSIVLQTYEQYF; DNA: TGTGCCAGTAGTATAGTCCTGCAAACCTACGAGCAGTACTTC
V: TRBV27; J: TRBJ2-3; D: TRBD2; size: .; CDR3: CASSLLAGGGTDTQYF; DNA: TGTGCCAGCAGTCTACTAGCGGGAGGGGGCACAGATACGCAGTATTTT
V: TRBV28; J: TRBJ2-7; D: .; size: .; CDR3: CASSLLPAADEQYF; DNA: TGTGCCAGCAGTCTTCTCCCAGCGGCCGACGAGCAGTACTTC
V: TRBV11-2; J: TRBJ2-1; D: .; size: .; CDR3: CASSKTRGSSYNEQFF; DNA: TGTGCCAGCAGCAAGACGCGGGGTAGCTCCTACAATGAGCAGTTCTTC
V: TRBV7-9; J: TRBJ1-1; D: .; size: .; CDR3: CASSLTRVNTEAFF; DNA: TGTGCCAGCAGCTTAACTCGAGTCAATACTGAAGCTTTCTTT
V: TRBV4-3; J: TRBJ1-2; D: TRBD1; size: .; CDR3: CASSQAQGQIYGYTF; DNA: TGCGCCAGCAGCCAAGCCCAGGGACAGATCTATGGCTACACCTTC
V: TRBV19; J: TRBJ2-1; D: TRBD1; size: .; CDR3: CASLWTGGSYNEQFF; DNA: TGTGCCAGTCTCTGGACAGGTGGCTCCTACAATGAGCAGTTCTTC
V: TRBV7-3; J: TRBJ2-5; D: .; size: .; CDR3: CASSLFLGQGETQYF; DNA: TGTGCCAGCAGCTTATTTCTCGGGCAGGGAGAGACCCAGTACTTC
V: TRBV28; J: TRBJ2-7; D: TRBD1; size: once; CDR3: CASSLVGGWQGAYEQYF; DNA: TGTGCCAGCAGTTTAGTCGGGGGTTGGCAGGGGGCTTACGAGCAGTACTTC
V: TRBV4-1; J: TRBJ2-7; D: TRBD1; size: .; CDR3: CASSPGQVVSYEQYF; DNA: TGCGCCAGCAGTCCCGGACAGGTTGTCTCCTACGAGCAGTACTTC
V: TRBV15; J: TRBJ2-5; D: .; size: .; CDR3: CATSRGQVETQYF; DNA: TGTGCCACCAGCAGGGGGCAGGTAGAGACCCAGTACTTC
V: TRBV14; J: TRBJ2-1; D: TRBD2; size: .; CDR3: CASSPDGLAPLYNEQFF; DNA: TGTGCCAGCAGCCCGGATGGACTAGCCCCTCTTTACAATGAGCAGTTCTTC
V: TRBV7-9; J: TRBJ1-2; D: .; size: .; CDR3: CASSSDLGRNYGYTF; DNA: TGTGCCAGCAGCTCAGATCTGGGGAGAAACTATGGCTACACCTTC
V: TRBV4-3; J: TRBJ1-5; D: .; size: few; CDR3: CASSQEVGNQPQHF; DNA: TGCGCCAGCAGCCAAGAAGTGGGAAATCAGCCCCAGCATTTT
V: TRBV5-1; J: TRBJ2-1; D: TRBD2; size: .; CDR3: CASSWGPSGRGSEQFF; DNA: TGCGCCAGCAGCTGGGGACCTAGCGGGAGGGGAAGTGAGCAGTTCTTC
V: TRBV7-9; J: TRBJ2-1; D: .; size: once; CDR3: CASSLGGGRGSYNEQFF; DNA: TGTGCCAGCAGCTTAGGCGGGGGCAGGGGTTCCTACAATGAGCAGTTCTTC
V: TRBV27; J: TRBJ1-2; D: .; size: .; CDR3: CASSPHPDGGNYGYTF; DNA: TGTGCCAGCAGTCCCCACCCGGACGGGGGAAACTATGGCTACACCTTC
V: TRBV4-3; J: TRBJ1-1; D: .; size: .; CDR3: CASSQVTGPGTEAFF; DNA: TGCGCCAGCAGCCAAGTCACGGGGCCGGGCACTGAAGCTTTCTTT